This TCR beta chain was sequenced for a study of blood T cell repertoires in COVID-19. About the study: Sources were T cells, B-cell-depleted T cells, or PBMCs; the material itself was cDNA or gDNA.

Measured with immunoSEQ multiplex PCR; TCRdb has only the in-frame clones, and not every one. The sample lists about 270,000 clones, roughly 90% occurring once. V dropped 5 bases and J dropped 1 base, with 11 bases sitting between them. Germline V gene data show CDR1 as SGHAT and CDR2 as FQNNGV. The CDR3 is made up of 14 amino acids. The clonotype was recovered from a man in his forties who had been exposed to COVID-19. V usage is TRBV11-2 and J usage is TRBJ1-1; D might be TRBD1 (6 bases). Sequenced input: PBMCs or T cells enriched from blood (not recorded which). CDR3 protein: CASSPRDKNTEAFF. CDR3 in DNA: TGTGCCAGCAGCCCCCGGGACAAGAACACTGAAGCTTTCTTT.